The T cell receptor beta chain under discussion was sequenced for a study of blood T cell repertoires in COVID-19 (TCRdb year 2020). Regarding the complete study: Samples covering the acute and convalescent phases of COVID-19 were provided by collaborators in the United States, Italy and Spain. The prospective study material was composed of cDNA or gDNA derived from T cells, B-cell-depleted T cells, or PBMCs. Deeply sampled blood TCRbeta repertoires from subjects exposed to, actively infected with, or recovered from COVID-19 were included in the dataset. The repertoires were released in a freely available public database intended as a resource for research on the immune response to SARS-CoV-2. The samples were drawn from two sources: the first 160 participants of the ongoing ImmuneRACE study, and 1,000 to 1,500 subjects contributed by 6 global collaborators. A de-identified subject ID, COVID-19 status, age in years and sex were almost always included in the sample metadata. Where available, HLA class I and class II types were obtained from metadata supplied by the sample provider rather than from assay-based typing.

General study outcomes and caveats: The amount of clinical and demographic metadata varied by source and participant and was provided uncurated.

About this clone itself: Its specific antigen is unknown. No much larger clone is present one base from it, and per-base qualities are unavailable.

Each collaborating institution followed its own protocols to collect whole blood in K2EDTA tubes. Collaborator samples were shipped for TCRbeta analysis as frozen whole blood, isolated PBMCs, or DNA extracted from either sample type. The immunoSEQ Assay, a bias-controlled multiplex PCR, was used to amplify TCRbeta CDR3 regions from genomic DNA. Under the source paper's analysis protocol: Nucleated cell counts per sample were estimated from amplification of reference gene primers within the assay. Sequence reads were collapsed and filtered to measure the absolute abundance of every unique TCRbeta CDR3 rearrangement. For each sample, productive Simpson clonality was calculated by taking the square root of Simpson's diversity index across productive rearrangements. TCRdb re-hosts the immuneACCESS table, in-frame sequences only. Its copies lack some clones; in the studies checked, an unresolved V gene accounts for under half of them, and the cause for the rest is not known. The V and J calls and the clone size are those of that table, but D and trimming were determined from the DNA. This sample comprises some 95,000 clones, about 81% of them detected only once. Less than 25% of the sample rests with the top ten.

V and J are trimmed by 6 bases and 3 bases, and the gene matches miss 8 bases of the junction. CDR3 length: 15 amino acids, cysteine to phenylalanine. Only the CDR3 DNA stays, 45 bases, in frame from base 1. CDR1 is given as ENHRY and CDR2 as SYGVKD, both from the germline V gene. Sequencing was performed on peripheral blood. The sequence was collected from a man in his 70s with acute or convalescent COVID-19. The sequence links TRBV10-3 to TRBJ1-5; a stretch of 7 junction bases matches TRBD1. The CDR3 sequence is CAISPADRTNQPQHF. The DNA reads as follows: TGTGCCATCAGCCCCGCGGACAGGACCAATCAGCCCCAGCATTTT.